The 29 T cell receptor beta chains presented below share a single source sample, sequenced in a study of blood T cell repertoires in COVID-19. Sequencing was performed with immunoSEQ multiplex PCR; in TCRdb, only in-frame clones are kept and a portion is missing. The data contain roughly 45,000 clones, 70% to 90% of them singletons. Sequencing used peripheral blood. These TCRs come from an elderly woman with COVID-19, enrolled during active disease.

The chain combines TRBV9 with TRBJ2-2; 9 nucleotides line up with TRBD1. The J segment lost 7 bases and the V segment lost 2 bases, leaving 6 bases of the junction unmatched. The CDR3 has 15 amino acids. Germline CDR1 reads SGDLS; CDR2 reads YYNGEE. CDR3 sequence: CASSVVGTGHGELFF. Here the CDR3 DNA reads TGTGCCAGCAGCGTCGTTGGGACAGGGCACGGGGAGCTGTTTTTT.

By its share, this clone is medium-sized. The chain is built from TRBV28 and TRBJ1-5, with 7 bases aligning to TRBD1. V dropped 5 bases and J dropped 10; count of bases not matched to a gene: 11. CDR1 and CDR2 from the germline V gene are MDHEN and SYDVKM. The CDR3 extends over 14 amino acids. In DNA form, the CDR3 reads TGTGCCAGCAGTAAAATATCGGACAGGCGCCCCCAGCATTTT. Protein product: CASSKISDRRPQHF.

The genes are TRBV6-6 and TRBJ2-7; TRBD1 might be the D (6 bases). This CDR3 comprises 15 residues. Trimming stripped 3 bases from V and 3 bases from J, with 15 bases between. The germline V gene encodes CDR1 MNHNY and CDR2 SVGAGI (reference sequence). The CDR3 bases are TGTGCCAGCAGTTATGGACACCTCAGGGGCTACGAGCAGTACTTC. Protein: CASSYGHLRGYEQYF.

This clone was found once. The J gene is TRBJ2-1, the V gene TRBV11-3; 8 bases fit TRBD2. The germline V gene has CDR1 SGHNT and CDR2 YENEEA. Germline trimming cut 5 bases from V and 0 bases from J; bases unmatched to any gene: 9. The CDR3 is made up of 17 amino acids. CDR3 nucleotides: TGTGCCAGCAGCCTCAGTATCGGACTAGCCTCCTACAATGAGCAGTTCTTC. Translated: CASSLSIGLASYNEQFF.

The rearrangement links TRBV27 to TRBJ1-6; D gene ambiguous. Trimming took 2 bases from V and 10 from J, leaving 9 bases between them. This CDR3 comprises 13 residues. Germline lookup yields CDR1 MNHEY and CDR2 SMNVEV (reference sequence). This CDR3 reads CASSLGPFSPLHF. CDR3 bases: TGTGCCAGCAGTTTAGGCCCTTTCTCACCCCTCCACTTT.

The sample holds many counts of this clone. The chain links TRBV5-1 to TRBJ1-3, with TRBD1 identical over 7 bases. J was trimmed by 2 bases and V by 3 bases; bases with no gene match: 8. CDR3 length equals 16 residues. CDR1 and CDR2 from the germline V gene are SGHRS and YFSETQ. The DNA of the CDR3 is TGCGCCAGCAGCTCCTCGACAGGGCGAGCTGGAAACACCATATATTTT. Amino acid sequence: CASSSSTGRAGNTIYF.

This chain uses TRBV12-3 or TRBV12-4 with TRBJ2-7; D possibly corresponds to TRBD2 (5 bases). V lost 3 bases and J 6 bases, leaving 9 bases between the germline ends. CDR3 length equals 12 residues. CDR3 protein: CASSLRAGEQYF. The CDR3, as DNA: TGTGCCAGCAGTTTGAGGGCAGGCGAGCAGTACTTC.

The chain has TRBV27 and TRBJ1-4; 9 positions match TRBD1. The CDR3 has 18 amino acids. V was clipped by 5 bases and J by 1 base; unmatched bases: 11. Germline CDR1 reads MNHEY; CDR2 reads SMNVEV (reference sequence). The CDR3, as DNA: TGTGCCAGCAGTCCGGGACAGGGCTGGAAAGGAACTAATGAAAAACTGTTTTTT. Residues: CASSPGQGWKGTNEKLFF. The whole variable domain, filled in from reference TRBV27 and TRBJ1-4, reads EAQVTQNPRYLITVTGKKLTVTCSQNMNHEYMSWYRQDPGLGLRQIYYSMNVEVTDKGDVPEGYKVSRKEKRNFPLILESPSPNQTSLYFCASSPGQGWKGTNEKLFFGSGTQLSVL.

This clone was seen more than once but under ten times. The V and J genes are TRBV5-8 and TRBJ1-2, with 8 bases that match TRBD1. The CDR3 is 16 residues long. Germline loops: CDR1 SGHTS, CDR2 YDEGEE. V was clipped by 4 bases and J by 7 bases; unmatched bases: 15. This chain's CDR3 is CASSRFPGQGIRGYTF. The CDR3 nucleotides are TGTGCCAGCAGCCGTTTCCCCGGACAGGGTATCCGTGGCTACACCTTC.

The rearrangement joins TRBV2 to TRBJ2-3; tentative D call: TRBD2 (5 bases). Germline assignment: CDR1 SNHLY and CDR2 FYNNEI. The CDR3 totals 16 residues. The V gene lost 6 bases and the J gene lost 4 bases, with 20 bases spanning the gap. The CDR3 DNA follows: TGTGCCAGCAGATCAGCGGTCCTTCAACCCCCAGATACGCAGTATTTT. This codes for CASRSAVLQPPDTQYF. Using reference TRBV2 and TRBJ2-3 for the parts outside the CDR3, the full variable domain is EPEVTQTPSHQVTQMGQEVILRCVPISNHLYFYWYRQILGQKVEFLVSFYNNEISEKSEIFDDQFSVERPDGSNFTLKIRSTKLEDSAMYFCASRSAVLQPPDTQYFGPGTRLTVL.

The rearrangement joins TRBV5-8 to TRBJ1-3; no clear D. Germline CDR1 SGHTS, CDR2 YDEGEE. CDR3 length: 14 amino acids. V lost 1 base and J 0 bases, leaving 5 bases between the germline ends. The CDR3 bases are TGTGCCAGCAGCTTGCGCGACTCTGGAAACACCATATATTTT. This gives the protein CASSLRDSGNTIYF.

V is TRBV6-5 and J is TRBJ2-7; tentatively, D is TRBD2 (6 bases). Trimming left V 5 bases short and J 5 bases short, with 19 bases between. This CDR3 is 15 amino acids long. From germline, CDR1 is MNHEY and CDR2 SVGAGI. CDR3: CASSPTGSGFDEQYF. CDR3 DNA: TGTGCCAGCAGTCCCACCGGAAGCGGGTTTGACGAGCAGTACTTC.

The gene calls are TRBV12-5 and TRBJ1-1; D gene unclear. The germline CDR1 and CDR2 sequences are LGHNT and FRNRAP. V lost 3 bases to trimming and J lost 4 bases, with 9 bases between them. The CDR3 runs to 13 residues. CDR3 in DNA: TGTGCTAGTGGTTTTCGTGGGAGCACTGAAGCTTTCTTT. Residues: CASGFRGSTEAFF.

The chain combines TRBV25-1 with TRBJ1-2, with D uncertain. The germline gives CDR1 MGHDK, CDR2 SYGVNS. The V and J ends lost 5 bases and 3 bases respectively, with 13 bases between them. This CDR3 comprises 14 residues. As DNA, the CDR3 is TGTGCCAGCAGTCCGAGGGCAGGCTACTATGGCTACACCTTC. This gives the protein CASSPRAGYYGYTF.

J is TRBJ2-4 and V is TRBV2; 7 bases fit TRBD1. J was trimmed by 0 bases and V by 6 bases; bases with no gene match: 8. There are 16 residues in the CDR3. Germline V gives CDR1 SNHLY, CDR2 FYNNEI. This CDR3 reads CASRDRQGVAKNIQYF. The CDR3 bases are TGTGCCAGCAGGGACAGACAGGGCGTAGCCAAAAACATTCAGTACTTC.

The chain combines TRBV15 with TRBJ1-2; D not certain. This CDR3 is built from 13 residues. Germline assignment: CDR1 LNHNV and CDR2 YYDKDF (reference sequence). Trimming left V 0 bases short and J 8 bases short, with 10 bases between. CDR3 DNA sequence: TGTGCCACCAGCAGAGATCACAGCCGGGGCTACACCTTC. Translated, it gives CATSRDHSRGYTF. Looking up the rest from reference TRBV15 and TRBJ1-2 gives the full variable domain: DAMVIQNPRYQVTQFGKPVTLSCSQTLNHNVMYWYQQKSSQAPKLLFHYYDKDFNNEADTPDNFQSRRPNTSFCFLDIRSPGLGDTAMYLCATSRDHSRGYTFGSGTRLTVV.

The rearrangement links TRBV5-1 to TRBJ1-1, with D maybe TRBD1 (6 bases). Germline assignment: CDR1 SGHRS and CDR2 YFSETQ. Trimming removed 0 bases at V and 3 bases at J, with 18 bases between. The CDR3 runs to 17 residues. CDR3 bases: TGCGCCAGCAGCTTGGTGCGGGGGGCGCGGGGGGACACTGAAGCTTTCTTT. Amino acids: CASSLVRGARGDTEAFF.

Here the CDR3 reads CASRGTGNFYGYTF. CDR3 coding DNA: TGTGCCAGCAGAGGTACAGGGAACTTTTATGGCTACACCTTC. The genes are TRBV2 and TRBJ1-2, with D possibly TRBD1 on 6 matching bases. This CDR3 comprises 14 residues. The V end was cut by 6 bases, the J end by 5 bases, with 16 bases between. The V gene's germline CDR1 is SNHLY and CDR2 FYNNEI.

The chain carries TRBV5-1 and TRBJ1-2, with 11 bases aligning to TRBD1. CDR3 length: 15 residues. Looked up from germline, CDR1 is SGHRS and CDR2 is YFSETQ. J was trimmed by 8 bases and V by 2 bases; bases with no gene match: 8. The chain's CDR3 is CASSFQDRGLRGYTF. The DNA for the CDR3 is TGCGCCAGCAGCTTCCAGGACAGGGGGCTTCGCGGCTACACCTTC.

CDR3 bases: TGTGCCAGTAGCCGGACAGGCAGAGACAACTATGGCTACACCTTC. This gives the protein CASSRTGRDNYGYTF. The chain joins TRBV19 to TRBJ1-2; 7 bases agree with TRBD1. The CDR3 consists of 15 residues. Losses at the gene ends were 6 bases for V and 2 bases for J; bases not matched to a gene: 9. CDR1 LNHDA and CDR2 SQIVND come from the germline V gene (reference sequence).

This chain links TRBV18 with TRBJ2-6; D is possibly TRBD1 (5 bases). This CDR3 region has 15 residues. Germline CDR1 reads KGHSH; CDR2 reads LQKENI. Between the trimmed V and J ends, which lost 7 bases and 0 bases, there was a span of 10 bases. The CDR3 DNA is TGTGCCAGCTGCGCAGGGCTCTCTGGGGCCAACGTCCTGACTTTC. Its protein is CASCAGLSGANVLTF.

In regard to this clone: This same CDR3 is encoded by further DNA sequences in the sample. J is TRBJ2-1 and V is TRBV5-1; 8 nucleotides match TRBD2. The junction had 7 bases not matched to a gene; V was cut back by 1 base and J by 1 base. CDR3 length equals 17 residues. The germline V gene has CDR1 SGHRS and CDR2 YFSETQ. Written as DNA, the CDR3 is TGCGCCAGCAGCTTGATCGCGGGCGGGGGGTCCTACAATGAGCAGTTCTTC. Its protein product is CASSLIAGGGSYNEQFF.

In its sample, this clone was seen once. The genes are TRBV9 and TRBJ2-5; 10 bases align to TRBD2. Germline CDR1 and CDR2: SGDLS and YYNGEE. This CDR3 region has 17 residues. V lost 3 bases, J lost 3 bases, and 11 bases stayed unmatched. CDR3 DNA sequence: TGTGCCAGCAGCGCAGATAGCGGGGGGCCCGGAGAAGAGACCCAGTACTTC. Amino acid sequence: CASSADSGGPGEETQYF. Drawing the rest from reference TRBV9 and TRBJ2-5, the complete variable domain is DSGVTQTPKHLITATGQRVTLRCSPRSGDLSVYWYQQSLDQGLQFLIQYYNGEERAKGNILERFSAQQFPDLHSELNLSSLELGDSALYFCASSADSGGPGEETQYFGPGTRLLVL.

The chain recombines TRBV5-1 with TRBJ1-1, with D perhaps matching TRBD1 (6 bases). This CDR3 is built from 13 residues. The V and J ends lost 4 bases and 3 bases respectively, with 10 bases between them. Germline V gives CDR1 SGHRS, CDR2 YFSETQ. The DNA of the CDR3 is TGCGCCAGCAGCGCCAGGGGTGACACTGAAGCTTTCTTT. Translated, it gives CASSARGDTEAFF.

The V and J genes are TRBV18 and TRBJ1-2; no firm D call. Germline CDR1 KGHSH, CDR2 LQKENI. This CDR3 comprises 15 residues. V was pared by 0 bases and J by 6 bases, with 14 bases between. The CDR3 nucleotides are TGTGCCAGCTCACCACCGACGGCAAATCGGGATGGCTACACCTTC. Protein product: CASSPPTANRDGYTF.

The chain joins TRBV15 to TRBJ2-7, with 11 bases aligning to TRBD2. Per the germline V gene, CDR1 is LNHNV and CDR2 is YYDKDF (reference sequence). Germline trimming cut 3 bases from V and 3 bases from J; bases unmatched to any gene: 10. There are 17 residues in the CDR3. The CDR3 protein is CATSRKVTSGNYYEQYF. The CDR3 DNA follows: TGTGCCACCAGCAGGAAGGTGACTAGCGGGAACTACTACGAGCAGTACTTC.

CDR3 in DNA: TGTGCCAGTAGTATCTACAGAAACACTGAAGCTTTCTTT. As protein: CASSIYRNTEAFF. This sequence joins TRBV19 and TRBJ1-1; D not resolved. Germline-derived CDR1 and CDR2 are LNHDA and SQIVND (reference sequence). The CDR3 is 13 residues long. Trimming took off 3 bases at V and 2 bases at J, with 7 bases between the two ends.

The chain uses TRBV6-6 and TRBJ1-1, with D perhaps TRBD1 (5 bases). The germline V and J ends were trimmed by 5 bases and 3 bases, with 10 bases remaining between them. The CDR3 runs 13 residues. Germline V gene sequence: CDR1 MNHNY, CDR2 SVGAGI (reference sequence). Here the CDR3 DNA reads TGTGCCAGCAGTAAAATACAGGACACTGAAGCTTTCTTT. It yields the protein CASSKIQDTEAFF.

V and J are TRBV6-5 and TRBJ1-3, with D uncertain. CDR1 is MNHEY and CDR2 is SVGAGI in the germline V gene. This CDR3 comprises 14 residues. The V end was cut by 7 bases, the J end by 3 bases, with 13 bases between. The CDR3 spells CASTIPGVGNTIYF. In DNA form, the CDR3 reads TGTGCCAGCACCATCCCGGGTGTTGGAAACACCATATATTTT.